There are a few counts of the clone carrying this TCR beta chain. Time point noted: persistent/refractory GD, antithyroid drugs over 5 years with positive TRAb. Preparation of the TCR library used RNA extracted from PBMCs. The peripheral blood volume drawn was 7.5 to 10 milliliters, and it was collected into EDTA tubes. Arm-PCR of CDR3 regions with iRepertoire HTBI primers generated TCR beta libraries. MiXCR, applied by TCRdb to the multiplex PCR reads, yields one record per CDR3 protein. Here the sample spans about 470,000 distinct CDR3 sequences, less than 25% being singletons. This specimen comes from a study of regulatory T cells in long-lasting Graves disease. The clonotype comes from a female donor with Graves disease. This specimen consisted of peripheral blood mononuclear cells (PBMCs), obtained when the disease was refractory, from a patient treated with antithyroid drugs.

CDR3: CASSYSTGGQPQHF. The CDR3 coding sequence is TGTGCCAGCAGTTACTCGACGGGGGGCCAGCCCCAGCATTTT. The V and J genes are TRBV6-5 and TRBJ1-5; TRBD1 might be the D (6 bases). Germline V gene sequence: CDR1 MNHEY, CDR2 SVGAGI. The CDR3 consists of 14 residues. Trimming cost V 0 bases and J 7 bases, with 10 bases left between them.